The 5 T cell receptor beta chains below all came from one sample that was sequenced in a study of response to subunit inactivated influenza vaccine. Using its own MiXCR run on the RT-PCR reads, TCRdb lists one record per CDR3 protein. The repertoire holds about 800,000 distinct CDR3 sequences, with around 20% as singletons. The sequenced sample was PBMCs from blood, obtained around 5 days after vaccination. The source is a man between 45 and 60 years old who received an inactivated influenza vaccine.

The V gene is TRBV6-2 or TRBV6-3, the J gene TRBJ2-1, with 8 positions matching TRBD2. V trimming: 6 bases; J trimming: 10 bases; junction bases outside the gene matches: 11. Per the germline V gene, CDR1 is MNHEY and CDR2 is SVGEGT. The CDR3 contains 14 residues. CDR3 DNA sequence: TGTGCCAGCAGAAGGACTAGCCGCTGGGGCGAGCAGTTCTTC. It encodes CASRRTSRWGEQFF.

In its sample, this clonotype was seen a few times. This sequence joins TRBV12-3 or TRBV12-4 and TRBJ2-1, with TRBD1 as a possible D gene (6 bases). This CDR3 is built from 15 residues. Between the trimmed V and J ends, which lost 4 bases and 5 bases, there was a span of 15 bases. The CDR3 nucleotides read TGTGCCAGCAGTTCCCTCTTCCGGGACAACAATGAGCAGTTCTTC. It is translated as CASSSLFRDNNEQFF.

The chain couples TRBV11-2 to TRBJ2-7; 8 bases align to TRBD1. Germline CDR1 reads SGHAT; CDR2 reads FQNNGV. The CDR3 sequence is 16 residues long. Trimming removed 3 bases from V and 4 bases from J; junction bases left unmatched: 11. The CDR3 is CASSFSSQGAVYEQYF. In nucleotides, the CDR3 is TGTGCCAGCAGCTTTTCCTCTCAGGGGGCGGTTTACGAGCAGTACTTC. Full variable domain (remainder filled in from reference TRBV11-2 and TRBJ2-7): EAGVAQSPRYKIIEKRQSVAFWCNPISGHATLYWYQQILGQGPKLLIQFQNNGVVDDSQLPKDRFSAERLKGVDSTLKIQPAKLEDSAVYLCASSFSSQGAVYEQYFGPGTRLTVT.

This clonotype has ten or more counts. The rearrangement joins TRBV20-1 to TRBJ1-2; D unresolved. The germline CDR1 and CDR2 sequences are DFQATT and SNEGSKA (reference sequence). CDR3 size: 11 residues. With 3 bases removed from V and 8 bases from J, the gap between germline ends came to 10 bases. The CDR3 protein is CSASIRSGYTF. The CDR3 DNA reads TGCAGTGCTAGCATTAGGAGCGGCTACACCTTC.

This clonotype was found a few times. The V and J genes are TRBV29-1 and TRBJ2-1; D call uncertain. Germline values: CDR1 SQVTM, CDR2 ANQGSEA. The CDR3 has 13 amino acids. V was trimmed by 8 bases and J by 9 bases, leaving 20 bases between them. The CDR3 bases are TGCAGCATCCGGGTGGGGTTCGTAGGTGAGCAGTTCTTC. Translated, it gives CSIRVGFVGEQFF.